This T cell receptor beta chain was sequenced in a study of T cells in localized non-small cell lung cancer. Findings of the study overall: Density of T cells in blood, when higher, went with longer overall survival. The study found T cell clonality highest in uninvolved adjacent lung, above tumor. In adjacent lung appeared a median 57 of the top 100 tumor clones. Because researchers sequenced only one region of the tumor, heterogeneity is still possible.

A remark on this clone: Its antigen is currently unknown.

Profiled with immunoSEQ multiplex PCR; TCRdb holds only in-frame clones, not every one. The sample shows about 17,000 clones, 83% of them seen only once. This material consisted of peripheral blood, taken before any cancer treatment. The sequence derives from an older male donor with stage III lung adenocarcinoma.

The CDR3 DNA reads as TGTGCCAGCAGCGTTTCCTCTAGTGAGCAGTTCTTC. It is translated as CASSVSSSEQFF. The chain links TRBV9 to TRBJ2-1; D not certain. This CDR3 has 12 amino acids. CDR1 is SGDLS and CDR2 is YYNGEE in the germline V gene. V dropped 2 bases and J dropped 9 bases, with 9 bases sitting between them.